Following are 12 T cell receptor beta chains from one sample sequenced in a study of CD8+CD57+ T cells in acquired aplastic anemia. Sequencing was done on patients that had shown CD8+CD57+ cell expansion by flow cytometry. Genomic DNA, the template, was used for profiling of the TCR beta VDJ and CDR3. One entry per CDR3 protein, called by TCRdb with MiXCR from the reads. The sample records about 160,000 distinct CDR3 sequences, around 50% being singletons. The specimen was sorted CD4+, CD8+, or CD8+CD57+ T cells (not recorded which) from PBMCs. The receptor set was obtained from a human donor with aplastic anemia.

CDR3 region: CASIKETEAFF. Here the CDR3 DNA reads TGTGCCAGCATCAAGGAAACAGAAGCTTTCTTT. The chain links TRBV6-1 to TRBJ1-1, with no clear D. The V gene lost 7 bases and the J gene lost 8 bases, with 11 bases spanning the gap. Per the germline V gene, CDR1 is MNHNS and CDR2 is SASEGT. The CDR3 is made up of 11 amino acids.

V is TRBV20-1 and J is TRBJ2-1; maybe TRBD1 (5 bases). V lost 5 bases and J 3 bases, leaving 11 bases between the germline ends. The CDR3 covers 13 residues. CDR1 is DFQATT, CDR2 SNEGSKA, per germline (reference sequence). The CDR3: CSAGHSGYNEQFF. The CDR3 DNA is TGCAGTGCTGGACACTCTGGCTACAATGAGCAGTTCTTC.

The chain links TRBV20-1 to TRBJ2-5; TRBD1 agrees at 8 bases. After removal of 0 bases from V and 5 bases from J, the junction contained 8 bases not matched to a gene. CDR1 and CDR2 (germline): DFQATT, SNEGSKA (reference sequence). The CDR3 totals 15 residues. CDR3 bases: TGCAGTGCTAGAGAAGAAGGACAGGGCTACGAGACCCAGTACTTC. Encoded protein: CSAREEGQGYETQYF.

This clonotype has ten or more counts. The V call is TRBV9, the J call TRBJ2-2; D remains ambiguous. The CDR3 length is 14 residues. Deletions cut 4 bases from V and 6 bases from J, with 13 bases between. The germline V gene has CDR1 SGDLS and CDR2 YYNGEE. In DNA form, the CDR3 reads TGTGCCAGCAGCCCAACCCTACTCGCCGGGGAGCTGTTTTTT. Its protein is CASSPTLLAGELFF.

This clonotype came up many times. V usage is TRBV7-3 and J usage is TRBJ2-2; D unresolved. CDR1 is SGHTA, CDR2 FQGTGA, per germline. The V end was cut by 5 bases, the J end by 4 bases, with 8 bases between. The CDR3 extends over 13 amino acids. The CDR3: CASSRSSTGELFF. For the CDR3, the DNA is TGTGCCAGCAGCCGTAGTAGCACCGGGGAGCTGTTTTTT.

This clonotype has only one observation. The chain couples TRBV2 to TRBJ1-1; D not resolved. Germline loops: CDR1 SNHLY, CDR2 FYNNEI. Trimming removed 7 bases from V and 1 base from J, with 13 bases in between. There are 14 residues in the CDR3. CDR3 residues: CASTQITANTEAFF. In DNA, the CDR3 is TGTGCCAGCACCCAAATTACAGCGAACACTGAAGCTTTCTTT.

The chain has TRBV5-6 and TRBJ1-2; D is unclear. There are 13 residues in the CDR3. Germline CDR1 reads SGHDT; CDR2 reads YYEEEE. V lost 2 bases, J lost 3 bases, and 8 bases lay in between. The CDR3 DNA reads as TGTGCCAGCAGCTTAGAACGGTACTATGGCTACACCTTC. Protein product: CASSLERYYGYTF.

The V and J genes are TRBV5-6 and TRBJ2-3, with 9 nucleotides matching TRBD1. Germline CDR1 is SGHDT and CDR2 is YYEEEE. The junction had 8 bases not matched to a gene; V was cut back by 5 bases and J by 7 bases. The CDR3 sequence is 14 residues long. The DNA of the CDR3 is TGTGCCAGCAGGAGTAACAGGGGGCGGAATACGCAGTATTTT. Protein: CASRSNRGRNTQYF.

This clonotype was picked up a small number of times. A much larger clone is a single base away; this may be a read error. This chain links TRBV12-3 or TRBV12-4 with TRBJ1-1, with D possibly being TRBD1 (5 bases). V was shortened by 2 bases and J by 1 base, with 11 bases between the two germline ends. There are 15 residues in the CDR3. This CDR3 is CASSLSDGANTEAFF. The CDR3 nucleotides read TGTGCCAGCAGTTTATCGGACGGGGCGAACACTGAAGCTTTCTTT.

This chain uses TRBV5-6 with TRBJ1-2, with TRBD1 matching over 9 bases. CDR3 size: 18 residues. J was trimmed by 1 base and V by 5 bases; bases with no gene match: 15. Germline values: CDR1 SGHDT, CDR2 YYEEEE. CDR3 coding DNA: TGTGCCAGCAGTAACACAGGGGGCGCAATGTTACTTAACTATGGCTACACCTTC. Translation gives CASSNTGGAMLLNYGYTF.

The chain carries TRBV28 and TRBJ2-7; D uncertain. This CDR3 region has 16 residues. Germline CDR1 MDHEN, CDR2 SYDVKM. The ends were cut back, 6 bases at V and 2 bases at J, with 20 bases in the middle. CDR3 DNA sequence: TGTGCCAGCAGCCCCGAACAGTTCCGTATCCCCTACGAGCAGTACTTC. It is translated as CASSPEQFRIPYEQYF.

This clonotype was seen ten or more times. The rearrangement links TRBV9 to TRBJ2-4; D may be TRBD1 (5 bases). CDR1 is SGDLS, CDR2 YYNGEE, per germline. The CDR3 contains 14 residues. V dropped 0 bases and J dropped 7 bases, with 11 bases sitting between them. The CDR3 DNA sequence: TGTGCCAGCAGCGTAGATCAGGGCCGGAACATTCAGTACTTC. Protein: CASSVDQGRNIQYF.